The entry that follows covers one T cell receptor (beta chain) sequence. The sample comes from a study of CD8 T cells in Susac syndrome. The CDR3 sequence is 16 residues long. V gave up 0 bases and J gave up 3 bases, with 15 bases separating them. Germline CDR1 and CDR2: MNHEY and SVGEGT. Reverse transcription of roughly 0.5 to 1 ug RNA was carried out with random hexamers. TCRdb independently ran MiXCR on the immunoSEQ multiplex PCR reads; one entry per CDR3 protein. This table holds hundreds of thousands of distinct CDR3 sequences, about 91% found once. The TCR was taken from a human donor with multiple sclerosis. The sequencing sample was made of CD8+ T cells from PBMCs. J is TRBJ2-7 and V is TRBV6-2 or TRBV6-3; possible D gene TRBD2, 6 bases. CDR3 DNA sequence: TGTGCCAGCAGTTACTCTATCTGGCGGGAAGTCTACGAGCAGTACTTC. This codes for CASSYSIWREVYEQYF.